This record concerns one T cell receptor (beta chain) sequence. Antigen specificity is unknown. The data stem from a study of shared clonotypes between healthy human individuals. Study conclusions and caveats: Sharing across four donors was seen in around 5% of naive CD4 clonotypes.

This CDR3 has 14 amino acids. Germline lookup yields CDR1 ENHRY and CDR2 SYGVKD. Trimming took 7 bases from V and 1 from J, leaving 11 bases between them. Some clones are missing from TCRdb's copy, which holds only in-frame ones; the method was immunoSEQ multiplex PCR. The profile shows about 1 million clones, about 74% of them singletons. The source of this sequence is a man aged 18-30 years in good health. The specimen sequenced was memory CD4+ T cells sorted from blood. The subset was: CD45RA-negative fraction. V usage is TRBV10-3 and J usage is TRBJ2-1, with D unclear. CDR3 DNA: TGTGCCATCACCGACGAAGATTCCTACAATGAGCAGTTCTTC. Translated, it gives CAITDEDSYNEQFF.